This T cell receptor beta chain was observed in a study of blood T cells in healthy people across ages. Study findings and constraints: Leaving the PBMCs unsorted stopped any conclusive comparison of naive versus antigen-experienced cells. A strong correlation between TCR beta diversity and naive T cell percentage was seen.

This CDR3 contains 13 residues. In germline, CDR1 is MNHEY, CDR2 SVGEGT. Comment on this clonotype: Antigen unknown. At one of its ends the junction is not consistent with the germline gene, which may arise from a read error.

A J-beta primer mix and a sample-barcoded 5' primer were used in a second PCR of about 7 to 12 cycles. MiXCR was run by TCRdb on the 5' RACE reads, yielding one entry per CDR3 protein. The table records 1 million to 1.2 million distinct CDR3 sequences, around two fifths of them present only once. Total RNA extraction produced at least 5 micrograms (per sample) for the study. V gene TRBV6-2 or TRBV6-3 combines with J gene TRBJ2-7; D is ambiguous. This sequence was found in a man between 18 and 29 years old in good health. The specimen sequenced was blood. CDR3 DNA: TGTGCCAGCAGTGACTCCGTCACCTACGAGCAGTACTTC. Protein: CASSDSVTYEQYF.